Listed here are 27 T cell receptor beta chains from one sample, sequenced in a study of shared clonotypes between healthy human individuals. The method was immunoSEQ multiplex PCR; TCRdb's version includes in-frame clones alone and lacks a portion of them. Of about 2.3 million clones listed, under 95% are singletons. Material for sequencing was naive CD4+ T cells from PBMCs. Subset indicated: CD45RA+ positively selected. The receptors stem from a man aged 18-30 years in good health. Some clones in this sample may be carry-over from other donors' samples.

This chain uses TRBV10-3 with TRBJ2-5, with TRBD2 matching 11 bases. V lost 3 bases and J lost 10; bases outside the gene matches: 10. Germline CDR1 reads ENHRY; CDR2 reads SYGVKD. This CDR3 contains 15 residues. For the CDR3, the DNA is TGTGCCATCAGTGATGCTAGCGGGAGGCCGGGGGACCAGTACTTC. Translation: CAISDASGRPGDQYF.

This chain connects TRBV5-6 to TRBJ1-1; perhaps TRBD1 as D (6 bases). The CDR3 covers 16 residues. The V and J ends lost 2 bases and 3 bases respectively, with 17 bases between them. From germline, CDR1 is SGHDT and CDR2 YYEEEE. CDR3 protein: CASSLPGAVRDTEAFF. The CDR3 DNA reads TGTGCCAGCAGCTTACCGGGGGCAGTTCGGGACACTGAAGCTTTCTTT.

This clone came up a few times. This sequence joins TRBV5-1 and TRBJ1-5; TRBD1 might be the D (5 bases). This CDR3 has 16 amino acids. The germline V and J ends were trimmed by 2 bases and 4 bases, with 16 bases remaining between them. Germline loops: CDR1 SGHRS, CDR2 YFSETQ. DNA for the CDR3: TGCGCCAGCAGCTTACGACAGAGGAAGTCTAATCAGCCCCAGCATTTT. This codes for CASSLRQRKSNQPQHF.

This chain links TRBV5-6 with TRBJ2-7; TRBD2 aligns across 7 bases. Germline V gene lookup returns CDR1 SGHDT and CDR2 YYEEEE. Trimming removed 0 bases from V and 5 bases from J; junction bases left unmatched: 2. The CDR3 covers 13 residues. The CDR3 DNA is TGTGCCAGCAGCTTGGGACTAGCAAACGAGCAGTACTTC. Protein sequence: CASSLGLANEQYF.

On this clone: The junction differs from germline at one of its ends, possibly a read error. The chain is built from TRBV14 and TRBJ1-2; D unresolved. CDR3 length equals 13 residues. Germline values: CDR1 SGHDN, CDR2 FVKESK. CDR3 DNA: TGTGCCAGCAGCCACGAGGCCCTTGGACTTTTGAGCTTC. Translation gives CASSHEALGLLSF. The full variable domain, completed using reference TRBV14 and TRBJ1-2, is EAGVTQFPSHSVIEKGQTVTLRCDPISGHDNLYWYRRVMGKEIKFLLHFVKESKQDESGMPNNRFLAERTGGTYSTLKVQPAELEDSGVYFCASSHEALGLLSFGSGTRLTVV.

V gene TRBV9 combines with J gene TRBJ2-7; unclear D gene. This CDR3 spans 15 amino acids. Germline V lookup: CDR1 SGDLS, CDR2 YYNGEE. Trimming stripped 4 bases from V and 0 bases from J, with 14 bases between. The CDR3 spells CASSQYHTSSYEQYF. The CDR3 region has the DNA TGTGCCAGCAGCCAGTACCACACGAGCTCCTACGAGCAGTACTTC.

Comment on this clone: The sample holds other DNA sequences that translate to the same CDR3. The chain links TRBV9 to TRBJ1-5, with a possible D match to TRBD1 (5 bases). Germline CDR1 reads SGDLS; CDR2 reads YYNGEE. There are 14 residues in the CDR3. Trimming removed 3 bases at V and 3 bases at J, with 10 bases between. In DNA form, the CDR3 reads TGTGCCAGCAGCGCCGACAGTCTCAATCAGCCCCAGCATTTT. It encodes CASSADSLNQPQHF.

The chain is built from TRBV5-4 and TRBJ2-7, with TRBD2 matching over 8 bases. The CDR3 contains 17 residues. Germline CDR1 is SGHNT and CDR2 is YYREEE (reference sequence). V lost 2 bases, J lost 2 bases, and 12 bases stayed unmatched. CDR3: CASSFPQSGRGTYEQYF. The CDR3 region has the DNA TGTGCCAGCAGCTTCCCCCAGAGCGGGAGAGGGACCTACGAGCAGTACTTC.

The V and J genes are TRBV14 and TRBJ2-3; D is unclear. The V end was cut by 4 bases, the J end by 7 bases, with 9 bases between. Germline V gene sequence: CDR1 SGHDN, CDR2 FVKESK. The CDR3 is 12 amino acids. CDR3 sequence reads: CASSPSGYTQYF. The DNA of the CDR3 is TGTGCCAGCAGCCCCAGTGGGTATACGCAGTATTTT.

This chain links TRBV6-1 with TRBJ2-7; 8 bases are shared with TRBD2. The CDR3 runs to 14 residues. Germline trimming cut 4 bases from V and 5 bases from J; bases unmatched to any gene: 7. Germline V CDR1 and CDR2: MNHNS, SASEGT. The CDR3 bases are TGTGCCAGCAGTGTGGAGCGGGAGTGGAACGAGCAGTACTTC. Amino acid sequence: CASSVEREWNEQYF.

The chain combines TRBV6-6 with TRBJ1-1, with 7 bases that match TRBD1. Losses at the gene ends were 4 bases for V and 1 base for J; bases not matched to a gene: 3. This CDR3 is built from 14 residues. Germline V gene lookup returns CDR1 MNHNY and CDR2 SVGAGI (reference sequence). DNA of the CDR3: TGTGCCAGCAGTTCAAACAGGGGGAACACTGAAGCTTTCTTT. Translated, it gives CASSSNRGNTEAFF.

This clone was observed once. V is TRBV7-3 and J is TRBJ2-7; D possibly corresponds to TRBD2 (5 bases). Trimming left V 2 bases short and J 5 bases short, with 16 bases between. The CDR3 sequence is 15 residues long. Germline CDR1 and CDR2: SGHTA and FQGTGA. DNA for the CDR3: TGTGCCAGCAGCTTACGGACTGGAGCAGTCCACGAGCAGTACTTC. Protein: CASSLRTGAVHEQYF.

The chain recombines TRBV7-8 with TRBJ2-1; D possibly matches TRBD1 or TRBD2 (6 bases each). Germline CDR1 SGHVS, CDR2 FQNEAQ. The CDR3 sequence is 17 residues long. Trimming removed 5 bases from V and 8 bases from J, with 25 bases in between. DNA for the CDR3: TGTGCCAGCAGCCTGGTCGGGGGCGCGGACCGGAACGATGAGCAGTTCTTC. As protein: CASSLVGGADRNDEQFF.

This rearrangement joins TRBV25-1 to TRBJ2-7; D is perhaps TRBD1 (5 bases). V was pared by 4 bases and J by 0 bases, with 13 bases between. Per the germline V gene, CDR1 is MGHDK and CDR2 is SYGVNS. The CDR3 extends over 15 amino acids. CDR3 sequence (DNA): TGTGCCAGCAGTGGCCCAGTCACAGGCTCCTACGAGCAGTACTTC. Translation gives CASSGPVTGSYEQYF.

The CDR3 DNA follows: TGTGCCAGCAGCTTATTCGTCAGACTAAACACTGAAGCTTTCTTT. Protein: CASSLFVRLNTEAFF. This rearrangement joins TRBV7-2 to TRBJ1-1; D is unclear. The CDR3 is made up of 15 amino acids. The ends were cut back, 2 bases at V and 2 bases at J, with 12 bases in the middle. Germline-derived CDR1 and CDR2 are SGHTA and FQGNSA. The full variable domain, completed using reference TRBV7-2 and TRBJ1-1, is GAGVSQSPSNKVTEKGKDVELRCDPISGHTALYWYRQSLGQGLEFLIYFQGNSAPDKSGLPSDRFSAERTGGSVSTLTIQRTQQEDSAVYLCASSLFVRLNTEAFFGQGTRLTVV.

The rearrangement links TRBV28 to TRBJ1-5; D remains unclear. Germline CDR1 reads MDHEN; CDR2 reads SYDVKM. The V and J ends lost 5 bases and 0 bases respectively, with 17 bases between them. CDR3 size: 17 residues. CDR3 sequence (DNA): TGTGCCAGCAGTGGCGCCGATCACGGACCTAGCAATCAGCCCCAGCATTTT. Translating it yields CASSGADHGPSNQPQHF. Full variable domain (outside the CDR3, taken from reference TRBV28 and TRBJ1-5): DVKVTQSSRYLVKRTGEKVFLECVQDMDHENMFWYRQDPGLGLRLIYFSYDVKMKEKGDIPEGYSVSREKKERFSLILESASTNQTSMYLCASSGADHGPSNQPQHFGDGTRLSIL.

The chain couples TRBV7-9 to TRBJ1-1; perhaps TRBD1 as D (5 bases). Germline-derived CDR1 and CDR2 are SEHNR and FQNEAQ (reference sequence). V was clipped by 1 base and J by 3 bases, with 12 bases between them. The CDR3 totals 15 residues. CDR3 DNA: TGTGCCAGCAGCTTAGAGGGGTTGGGGTACACTGAAGCTTTCTTT. This encodes CASSLEGLGYTEAFF. The variable domain in full, completed from reference TRBV7-9 and TRBJ1-1, reads DTGVSQNPRHKITKRGQNVTFRCDPISEHNRLYWYRQTLGQGPEFLTYFQNEAQLEKSRLLSDRFSAERPKGSFSTLEIQRTEQGDSAMYLCASSLEGLGYTEAFFGQGTRLTVV.

There are a few counts of this clone. V usage is TRBV6-1 and J usage is TRBJ1-5; tentatively, D is TRBD1 (5 bases). V gave up 8 bases and J gave up 5 bases, with 19 bases separating them. The CDR3 has 15 amino acids. The germline V gene has CDR1 MNHNS and CDR2 SASEGT. CDR3 sequence: CASEREGSSHQPQHF. The CDR3 DNA is TGTGCCAGCGAGCGGGAGGGGTCAAGTCATCAGCCCCAGCATTTT.

J is TRBJ2-4 and V is TRBV5-1, with 10 bases that match TRBD2. This CDR3 spans 15 amino acids. V lost 0 bases to trimming and J lost 6 bases; unmatched junction nucleotides: 3. The V gene's germline CDR1 is SGHRS and CDR2 YFSETQ. The CDR3 is CASSLEVAGGNIQYF. CDR3 coding DNA: TGCGCCAGCAGCTTGGAGGTAGCGGGGGGAAACATTCAGTACTTC.

This clone has just one count. The rearrangement links TRBV28 to TRBJ2-5, with D perhaps matching TRBD2 (6 bases). The end of the DNA is better explained by TRBJ2-7, so the J call may be wrong. Germline V gene sequence: CDR1 MDHEN, CDR2 SYDVKM. CDR3 length: 14 residues. CDR3 residues: CASSSSRDGYEQYF. CDR3 bases: TGTGCCAGCAGTTCCTCGCGGGATGGGTACGAGCAGTACTTC.

The chain has TRBV7-8 and TRBJ2-1; D ambiguous. The V end lost 4 bases, the J end lost 2 bases, and 15 bases lay between the germline ends. The CDR3 totals 16 residues. Germline CDR1 is SGHVS and CDR2 is FQNEAQ. CDR3 nucleotides: TGTGCCAGCAGCTCTTCCCGGGCCGAGCCCTACAATGAGCAGTTCTTC. Translating it yields CASSSSRAEPYNEQFF.

This clone occurred a few times. This chain joins TRBV2 and TRBJ1-1, with 7 bases fitting TRBD1. The CDR3 runs 14 residues. In germline, CDR1 is SNHLY, CDR2 FYNNEI. With 6 bases clipped from V and 1 base from J, the junction kept 5 bases outside the gene matches. As DNA, the CDR3 is TGTGCCAGCAGCCAAGACAGGGCGAACACTGAAGCTTTCTTT. Translated, it gives CASSQDRANTEAFF.

The V and J genes are TRBV28 and TRBJ2-5; TRBD1 matches at 8 bases. V lost 8 bases and J lost 5; bases outside the gene matches: 10. CDR3 length: 14 amino acids. Germline V gene sequence: CDR1 MDHEN, CDR2 SYDVKM. CDR3 in amino acids: CASFTGGGSETQYF. In nucleotides, the CDR3 is TGTGCCAGCTTTACAGGGGGAGGTTCGGAGACCCAGTACTTC.

The chain links TRBV28 to TRBJ1-1, with D maybe TRBD1 (5 bases). The V gene's germline CDR1 is MDHEN and CDR2 SYDVKM. V was clipped by 8 bases and J by 3 bases, with 19 bases between them. The CDR3 contains 15 residues. The CDR3 reads CASGSRGGGDTEAFF. The CDR3 DNA reads as TGTGCCAGCGGTTCTAGGGGCGGAGGGGACACTGAAGCTTTCTTT.

This chain connects TRBV18 to TRBJ2-7, with TRBD1 identical over 7 bases. From germline, CDR1 is KGHSH and CDR2 LQKENI. This CDR3 region has 15 residues. With 3 bases clipped from V and 3 bases from J, the junction kept 8 bases outside the gene matches. This chain's CDR3 is CASSPETGRIYEQYF. In nucleotides, the CDR3 is TGTGCCAGCTCACCCGAGACAGGGCGCATCTACGAGCAGTACTTC.

This chain connects TRBV15 to TRBJ1-3; D is uncertain. The CDR3 consists of 19 residues. Germline V gives CDR1 LNHNV, CDR2 YYDKDF (reference sequence). V shed 0 bases and J shed 0 bases, with 18 bases lying between them. The DNA of the CDR3 is TGTGCCACCAGCAGAGATATGGTCCGGGCCCTTACCTCTGGAAACACCATATATTTT. Translated, it gives CATSRDMVRALTSGNTIYF.

The chain employs TRBV10-3 and TRBJ2-1, with 14 nucleotides matching TRBD2. The CDR3 covers 15 residues. From germline, CDR1 is ENHRY and CDR2 SYGVKD. V shed 8 bases and J 10 bases; nucleotides not matched to a gene: 10. Here the CDR3 reads CAISGGLAGANEQFF. In DNA, the CDR3 is TGTGCCATCTCGGGGGGACTAGCGGGAGCGAACGAGCAGTTCTTC.